This TCR beta chain came from a study of graft-versus-host responses after intestinal transplantation. The wider study: Every recipient underwent anti-thymocyte globulin induction, then tacrolimus and steroids for roughly 3 years.

Regarding the study as a whole: Subjects displaying graft-donor T cell macrochimerism possessed elevated graft-versus-host to host-versus-graft clonal ratios inside allografts.

Only in-frame clones appear in the TCRdb table, and some are missing; sequencing was by immunoSEQ multiplex PCR. Seen here are 70,000 to 100,000 clones, 70% to 90% observed once, and the top ten hold less than 0.4%. Regarding this clone: Its target is unknown.

The CDR3 has 14 residues. The germline gives CDR1 MNHEY, CDR2 SVGAGI. V was trimmed by 6 bases and J by 5 bases, leaving 17 bases between them. The chain combines TRBV6-5 with TRBJ2-7, with a weak D call TRBD1 (6 bases). Sample: unstimulated CD4+ T cells sorted from spleen or lymph node cells, taken before intestinal transplant. The origin of this receptor is a human donor who received an intestinal transplant. The CDR3 protein is CASRPGTSFDEQYF. For the CDR3, the DNA is TGTGCCAGCAGACCCGGGACATCATTCGACGAGCAGTACTTC.